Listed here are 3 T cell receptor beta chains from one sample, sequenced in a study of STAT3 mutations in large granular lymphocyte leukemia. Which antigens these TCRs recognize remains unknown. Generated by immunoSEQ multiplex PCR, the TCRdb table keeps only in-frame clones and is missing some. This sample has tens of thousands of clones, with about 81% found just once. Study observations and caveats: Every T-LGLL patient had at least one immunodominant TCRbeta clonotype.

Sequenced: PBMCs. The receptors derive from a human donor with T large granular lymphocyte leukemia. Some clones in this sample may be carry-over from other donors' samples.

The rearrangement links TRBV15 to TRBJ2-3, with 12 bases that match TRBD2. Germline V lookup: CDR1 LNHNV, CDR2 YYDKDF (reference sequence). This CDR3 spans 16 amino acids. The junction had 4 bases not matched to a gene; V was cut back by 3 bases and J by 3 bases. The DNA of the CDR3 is TGTGCCACCAGCAGCCTACTAGCGGGGGGAACAGATACGCAGTATTTT. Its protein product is CATSSLLAGGTDTQYF.

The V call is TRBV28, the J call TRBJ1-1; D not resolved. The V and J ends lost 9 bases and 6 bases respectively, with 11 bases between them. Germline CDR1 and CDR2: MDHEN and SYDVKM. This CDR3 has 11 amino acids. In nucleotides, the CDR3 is TGTGCCAGTCACAGTCTGGCTGAAGCTTTCTTT. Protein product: CASHSLAEAFF.

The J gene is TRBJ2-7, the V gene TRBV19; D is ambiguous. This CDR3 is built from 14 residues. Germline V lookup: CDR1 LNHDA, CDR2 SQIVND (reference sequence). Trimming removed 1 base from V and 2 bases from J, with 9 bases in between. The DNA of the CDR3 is TGTGCCAGTAGTATAGGACGTCGCGCCTACGAGCAGTACTTC. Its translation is CASSIGRRAYEQYF.